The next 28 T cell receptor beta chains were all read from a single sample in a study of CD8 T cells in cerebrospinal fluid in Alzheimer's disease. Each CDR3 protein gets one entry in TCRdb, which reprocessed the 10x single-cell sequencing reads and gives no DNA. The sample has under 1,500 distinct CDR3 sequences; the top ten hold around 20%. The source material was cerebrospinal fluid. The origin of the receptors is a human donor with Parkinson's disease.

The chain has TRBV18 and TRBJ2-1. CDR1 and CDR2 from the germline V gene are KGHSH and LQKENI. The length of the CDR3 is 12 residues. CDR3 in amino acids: CASSYAQGWQFF. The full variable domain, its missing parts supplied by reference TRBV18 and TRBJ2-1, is NAGVMQNPRHLVRRRGQEARLRCSPMKGHSHVYWYRQLPEEGLKFMVYLQKENIIDESGMPKERFSAEFPKEGPSILRIQQVVRGDSAAYFCASSYAQGWQFFGPGTRLTVL.

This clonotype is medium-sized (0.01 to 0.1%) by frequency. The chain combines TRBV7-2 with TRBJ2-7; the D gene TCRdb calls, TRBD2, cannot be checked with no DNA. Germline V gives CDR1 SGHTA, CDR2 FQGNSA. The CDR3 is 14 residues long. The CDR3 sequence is CASSLLGTRNEQYF.

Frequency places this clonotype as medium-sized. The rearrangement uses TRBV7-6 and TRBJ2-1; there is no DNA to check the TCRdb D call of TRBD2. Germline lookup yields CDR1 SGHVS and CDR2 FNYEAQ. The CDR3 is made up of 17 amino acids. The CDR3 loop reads CASSLTSGGYSYNEQFF.

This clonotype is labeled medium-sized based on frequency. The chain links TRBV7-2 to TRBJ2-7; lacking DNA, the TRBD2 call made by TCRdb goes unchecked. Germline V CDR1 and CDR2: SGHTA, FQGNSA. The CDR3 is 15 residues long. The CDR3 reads CASSLVAGAHYEQYF.

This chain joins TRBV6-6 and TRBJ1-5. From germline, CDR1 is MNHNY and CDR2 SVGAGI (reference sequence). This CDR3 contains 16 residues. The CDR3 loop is CASSPGGQSPNQPQHF.

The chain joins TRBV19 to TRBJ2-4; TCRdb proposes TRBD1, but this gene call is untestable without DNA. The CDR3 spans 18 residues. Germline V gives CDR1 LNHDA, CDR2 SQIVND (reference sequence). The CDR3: CASSIRQFTGSVQNIQYF.

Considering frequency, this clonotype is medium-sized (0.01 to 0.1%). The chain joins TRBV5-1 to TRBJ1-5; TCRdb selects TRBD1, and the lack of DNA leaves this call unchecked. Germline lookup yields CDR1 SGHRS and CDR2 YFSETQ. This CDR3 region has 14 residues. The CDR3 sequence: CASSEGAPNQPQHF.

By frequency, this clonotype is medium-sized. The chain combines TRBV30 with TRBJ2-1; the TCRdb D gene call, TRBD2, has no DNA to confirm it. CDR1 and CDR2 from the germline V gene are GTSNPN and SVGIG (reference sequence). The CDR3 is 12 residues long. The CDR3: CACQRESNEQFF.

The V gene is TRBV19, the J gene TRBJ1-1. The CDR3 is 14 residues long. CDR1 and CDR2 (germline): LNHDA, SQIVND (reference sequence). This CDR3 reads CASSKGSGGTEAFF.

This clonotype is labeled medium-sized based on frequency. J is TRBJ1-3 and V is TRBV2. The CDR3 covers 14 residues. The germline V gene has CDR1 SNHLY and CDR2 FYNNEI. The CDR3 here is CASSEALPGNTIYF.

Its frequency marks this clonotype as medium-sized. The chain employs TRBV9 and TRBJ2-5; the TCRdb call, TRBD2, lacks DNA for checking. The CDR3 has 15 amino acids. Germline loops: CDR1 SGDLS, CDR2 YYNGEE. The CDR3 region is CASSVDGTSGETQYF.

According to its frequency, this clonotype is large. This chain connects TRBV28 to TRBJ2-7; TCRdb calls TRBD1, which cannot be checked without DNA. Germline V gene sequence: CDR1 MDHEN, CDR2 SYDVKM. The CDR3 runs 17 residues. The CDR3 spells CASSPLSGPTHTYEQYF.

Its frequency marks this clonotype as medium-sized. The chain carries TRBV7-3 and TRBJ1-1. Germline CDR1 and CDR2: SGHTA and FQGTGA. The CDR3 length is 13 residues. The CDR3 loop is CASSFSDGTEAFF.

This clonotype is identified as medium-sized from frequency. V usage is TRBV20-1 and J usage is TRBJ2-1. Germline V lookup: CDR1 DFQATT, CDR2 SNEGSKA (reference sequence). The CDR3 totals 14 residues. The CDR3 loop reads CSAEWAGLDNEQFF.

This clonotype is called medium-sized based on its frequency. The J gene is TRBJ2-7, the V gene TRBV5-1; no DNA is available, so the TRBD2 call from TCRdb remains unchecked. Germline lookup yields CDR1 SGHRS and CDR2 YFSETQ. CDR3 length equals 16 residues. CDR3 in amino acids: CASSETSGRYSYEQYF.

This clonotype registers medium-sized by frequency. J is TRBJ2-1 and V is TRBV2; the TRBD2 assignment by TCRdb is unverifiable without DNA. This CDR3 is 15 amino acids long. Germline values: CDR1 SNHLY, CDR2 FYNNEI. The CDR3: CASSEFGLALYEQFF.

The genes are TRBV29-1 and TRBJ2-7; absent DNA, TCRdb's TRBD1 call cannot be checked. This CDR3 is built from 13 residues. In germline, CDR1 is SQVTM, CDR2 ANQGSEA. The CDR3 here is CSVEEVRGYEQYF.

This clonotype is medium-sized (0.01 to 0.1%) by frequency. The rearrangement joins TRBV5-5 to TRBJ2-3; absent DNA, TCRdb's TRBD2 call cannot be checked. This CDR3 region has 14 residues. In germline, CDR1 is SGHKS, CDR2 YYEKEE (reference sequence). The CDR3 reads CASSFGRAIDTQYF.

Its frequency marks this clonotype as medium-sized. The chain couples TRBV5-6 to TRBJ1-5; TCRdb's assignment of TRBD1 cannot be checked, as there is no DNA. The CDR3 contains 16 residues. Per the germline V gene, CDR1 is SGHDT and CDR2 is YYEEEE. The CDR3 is CASSRTGGEIFQPQHF.

Here the CDR3 reads CATSESINEKLFF. This chain joins TRBV24-1 and TRBJ1-4. CDR1 KGHDR and CDR2 SFDVKD come from the germline V gene. This CDR3 has 13 residues.

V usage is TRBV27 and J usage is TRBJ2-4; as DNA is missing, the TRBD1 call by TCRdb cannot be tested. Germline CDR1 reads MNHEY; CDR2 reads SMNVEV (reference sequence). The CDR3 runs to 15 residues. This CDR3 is CASSLSWTGANIQYF.

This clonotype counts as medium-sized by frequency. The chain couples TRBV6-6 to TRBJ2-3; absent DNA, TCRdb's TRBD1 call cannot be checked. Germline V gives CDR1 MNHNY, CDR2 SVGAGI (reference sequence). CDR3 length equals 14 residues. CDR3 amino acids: CASRTGIRADTQYF.

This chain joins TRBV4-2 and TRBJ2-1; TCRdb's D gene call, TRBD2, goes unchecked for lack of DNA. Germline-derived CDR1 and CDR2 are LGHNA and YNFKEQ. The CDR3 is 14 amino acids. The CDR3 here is CASSHAGSGVEQFF.

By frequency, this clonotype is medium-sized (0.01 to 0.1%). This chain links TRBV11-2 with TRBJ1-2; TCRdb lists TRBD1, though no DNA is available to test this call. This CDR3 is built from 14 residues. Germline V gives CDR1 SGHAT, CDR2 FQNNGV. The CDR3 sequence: CASSTNSGEYGYTF.

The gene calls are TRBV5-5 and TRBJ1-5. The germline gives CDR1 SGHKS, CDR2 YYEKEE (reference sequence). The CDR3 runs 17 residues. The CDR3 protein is CASSRRWSENSNQPQHF.

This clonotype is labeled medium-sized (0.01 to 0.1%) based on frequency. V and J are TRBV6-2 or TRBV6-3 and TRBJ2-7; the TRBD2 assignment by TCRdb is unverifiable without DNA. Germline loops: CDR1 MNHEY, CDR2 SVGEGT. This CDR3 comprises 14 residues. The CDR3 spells CASTLPDPTYEQYF.

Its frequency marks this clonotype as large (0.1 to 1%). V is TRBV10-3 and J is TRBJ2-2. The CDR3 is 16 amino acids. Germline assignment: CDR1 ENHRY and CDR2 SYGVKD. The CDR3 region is CAISDRQARGTGELFF.

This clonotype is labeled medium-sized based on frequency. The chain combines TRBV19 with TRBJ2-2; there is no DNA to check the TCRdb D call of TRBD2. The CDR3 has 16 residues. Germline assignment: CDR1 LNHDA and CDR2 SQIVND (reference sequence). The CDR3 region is CASSIYGRVHTGELFF. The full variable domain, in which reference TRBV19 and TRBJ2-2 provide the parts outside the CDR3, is DGGITQSPKYLFRKEGQNVTLSCEQNLNHDAMYWYRQDPGQGLRLIYYSQIVNDFQKGDIAEGYSVSREKKESFPLTVTSAQKNPTAFYLCASSIYGRVHTGELFFGEGSRLTVL.